This T cell receptor beta chain was retrieved from a study of blood T cell repertoires in COVID-19. Germline V gives CDR1 MGHRA, CDR2 YSYEKL. The CDR3 spans 18 residues. The J segment lost 1 base and the V segment lost 4 bases, leaving 5 bases of the junction unmatched. Clones were sequenced by immunoSEQ multiplex PCR, and TCRdb holds only the in-frame ones, with some missing. The sample consists of 150,000 or so clones, over 75% of them appearing once. The sequenced sample consisted of PBMCs or T cells enriched from blood (not recorded which). The chain recombines TRBV4-1 with TRBJ2-1; 15 nucleotides align to TRBD2. The sequence was collected from a man between 45 and 60 years old who had recovered from COVID-19. The CDR3 sequence is CASSPGLAGGWSYNEQFF. CDR3 bases: TGCGCCAGCAGCCCGGGACTAGCGGGGGGTTGGTCCTACAATGAGCAGTTCTTC.